The 23 T cell receptor beta chains reported below all come from one sample, sequenced in a study of T cell responses to AZD1222 COVID-19 vaccine. Only in-frame clones appear in the TCRdb table, and some are missing; sequencing was by immunoSEQ multiplex PCR. Of around 100,000 clones in the sample, 85% to 90% were seen once. The sequences come from peripheral blood, collected on day 0 of AZD1222 vaccination. These receptors were taken from an adult in good health.

The chain links TRBV5-6 to TRBJ1-1; D might be TRBD1 (5 bases). CDR3 length: 15 residues. Deletions cut 4 bases from V and 0 bases from J, with 13 bases between. In germline, CDR1 is SGHDT, CDR2 YYEEEE. CDR3 protein: CASSHAGVMNTEAFF. DNA for the CDR3: TGTGCCAGCAGCCATGCGGGGGTCATGAACACTGAAGCTTTCTTT.

This clone was counted a few times. J is TRBJ2-7 and V is TRBV19, with D possibly being TRBD1 or TRBD2 (5 bases each). CDR3 length: 14 residues. CDR1 and CDR2 (germline): LNHDA, SQIVND (reference sequence). V shed 7 bases and J shed 3 bases, with 16 bases lying between them. The CDR3 DNA is TGTGCCAGTAATCAGGGAGCAGGAATCTACGAGCAGTACTTC. Translating gives CASNQGAGIYEQYF.

This chain links TRBV27 with TRBJ1-1; D possibly corresponds to TRBD1 (5 bases). The CDR3 has 14 amino acids. In germline, CDR1 is MNHEY, CDR2 SMNVEV (reference sequence). V was pared by 5 bases and J by 4 bases, with 14 bases between. The CDR3 DNA reads TGTGCCAGCAGTGCAAATGGGGGTGTCACTGAAGCTTTCTTT. The encoded protein is CASSANGGVTEAFF.

The chain uses TRBV6-4 and TRBJ2-1, with TRBD2 matching over 10 bases. There are 18 residues in the CDR3. The V gene's germline CDR1 is MRHNA and CDR2 SNTAGT. J lost 8 bases, V lost 0 bases, and 13 bases had no gene match. This CDR3 is CASSDSRLSSGSVDEQFF. The CDR3 region has the DNA TGTGCCAGCAGTGACTCTCGGCTTTCTAGCGGGAGTGTTGATGAGCAGTTCTTC.

This clone was counted a single time. V usage is TRBV7-9 and J usage is TRBJ1-2; D gene unclear. This CDR3 region has 13 residues. V lost 7 bases, J lost 4 bases, and 13 bases lay in between. Germline lookup yields CDR1 SEHNR and CDR2 FQNEAQ (reference sequence). CDR3 nucleotide sequence: TGTGCCAGCAACAACGGGGTGTTCTATGGCTACACCTTC. It is translated as CASNNGVFYGYTF.

Notes on this clone: The sample carries other DNA sequences with the same CDR3. The rearrangement joins TRBV12-5 to TRBJ2-2; D remains unclear. The germline gives CDR1 LGHNT, CDR2 FRNRAP. Trimming pared 2 bases from V and 9 bases from J, leaving 7 bases between. The CDR3 is made up of 12 amino acids. In DNA, the CDR3 is TGTGCTAGTGGTTTGATTCCAAGGGAGCTGTTTTTT. Translating gives CASGLIPRELFF. The variable domain in full, with the rest retrieved from reference TRBV12-5 and TRBJ2-2, is DARVTQTPRHKVTEMGQEVTMRCQPILGHNTVFWYRQTMMQGLELLAYFRNRAPLDDSGMPKDRFSAEMPDATLATLKIQPSEPRDSAVYFCASGLIPRELFFGEGSRLTVL.

This clone has just one count. The chain uses TRBV28 and TRBJ2-2; 9 bases are a match to TRBD1. The germline gives CDR1 MDHEN, CDR2 SYDVKM. The length of the CDR3 is 17 residues. The J segment lost 5 bases and the V segment lost 4 bases, leaving 11 bases of the junction unmatched. The CDR3 DNA reads TGTGCCAGCAGTTATCCGGATGGGACAGGGAGGACCGGGGAGCTGTTTTTT. Translating it yields CASSYPDGTGRTGELFF.

The chain links TRBV11-3 to TRBJ2-3; D could derive from TRBD1 or TRBD2 (5 bases each). Per germline, CDR1 SGHNT and CDR2 YENEEA. The CDR3 spans 14 residues. V lost 3 bases to trimming and J lost 4 bases, with 11 bases between them. In DNA form, the CDR3 reads TGTGCCAGCAGCTTCTCGGGGCCCCCAGATACGCAGTATTTT. Its protein is CASSFSGPPDTQYF.

This sequence joins TRBV6-2 or TRBV6-3 and TRBJ2-2; possible D gene TRBD2, 5 bases. The CDR3 is 13 residues long. In germline, CDR1 is MNHEY, CDR2 SVGEGT. Trimming left V 2 bases short and J 7 bases short, with 8 bases between. The CDR3: CASSYPGNGELFF. In DNA form, the CDR3 reads TGTGCCAGCAGTTACCCCGGGAACGGGGAGCTGTTTTTT.

The rearrangement joins TRBV6-5 to TRBJ1-5; D possibly corresponds to TRBD1 (5 bases). Between the trimmed V and J ends, which lost 7 bases and 5 bases, there was a span of 9 bases. The CDR3 runs to 12 residues. The germline CDR1 and CDR2 sequences are MNHEY and SVGAGI. As DNA, the CDR3 is TGTGCCAGCAAAAGAGGGGATCAGCCCCAGCATTTT. Translated: CASKRGDQPQHF.

The chain employs TRBV7-9 and TRBJ2-7; no firm D call. This CDR3 is built from 13 residues. The V gene lost 7 bases and the J gene lost 0 bases, with 10 bases spanning the gap. Germline V lookup: CDR1 SEHNR, CDR2 FQNEAQ (reference sequence). CDR3 DNA: TGTGCCAGCACTACGTGGAGCTCCTACGAGCAGTACTTC. This encodes CASTTWSSYEQYF.

Comment on this clone: The same CDR3 arises from other DNA sequences in this sample as well. This rearrangement joins TRBV5-5 to TRBJ1-3, with a possible D match to TRBD1 (5 bases). The germline V and J ends were trimmed by 0 bases and 4 bases, with 8 bases remaining between them. This CDR3 is 14 amino acids long. The germline CDR1 and CDR2 sequences are SGHKS and YYEKEE (reference sequence). For the CDR3, the DNA is TGTGCCAGCAGCTTGGGGGGACCGGGAAACACCATATATTTT. Its protein is CASSLGGPGNTIYF.

The V and J genes are TRBV7-6 and TRBJ2-7; the D is unclear. Germline V gives CDR1 SGHVS, CDR2 FNYEAQ. The CDR3 consists of 15 residues. V was pared by 5 bases and J by 3 bases, with 17 bases between. CDR3 sequence reads: CASSPSAGALYEQYF. CDR3 coding DNA: TGTGCCAGCAGCCCGTCAGCAGGCGCCCTCTACGAGCAGTACTTC.

The rearrangement uses TRBV27 and TRBJ1-1; no clear D gene. The CDR3 is 16 amino acids. The germline V gene encodes CDR1 MNHEY and CDR2 SMNVEV (reference sequence). V was shortened by 4 bases and J by 0 bases, with 15 bases between the two germline ends. The CDR3 coding sequence is TGTGCCAGCAGTTCCGCCCCCGGCAGGTTGAACACTGAAGCTTTCTTT. Translating it yields CASSSAPGRLNTEAFF.

The V gene is TRBV5-1, the J gene TRBJ1-6; maybe TRBD1 (6 bases). Trimming cost V 0 bases and J 9 bases, with 10 bases left between them. Germline lookup yields CDR1 SGHRS and CDR2 YFSETQ. CDR3 length equals 14 residues. The CDR3 region is CASSLGQAASPLHF. DNA for the CDR3: TGCGCCAGCAGCTTGGGACAGGCTGCTTCACCCCTCCACTTT.

The rearrangement uses TRBV13 and TRBJ2-5, with TRBD2 matching over 8 bases. Germline loops: CDR1 PRHDT, CDR2 FYEKMQ (reference sequence). The CDR3 extends over 13 amino acids. The ends lost 8 bases at V and 6 bases at J; junction bases unmatched: 8. Here the CDR3 reads CASSAGDAKTQYF. CDR3 coding DNA: TGTGCCAGCTCAGCGGGAGATGCGAAGACCCAGTACTTC.

The genes are TRBV21-1 and TRBJ1-5; the DNA was not used to check the table's D call, TRBD1. TRBV21-1 is a listed pseudogene. This CDR3 is 11 amino acids long. The CDR3 loop reads CPRQRNQPQHF. The CDR3 DNA reads TGTCCCCGACAGCGCAATCAGCCCCAGCATTTT.

The rearrangement joins TRBV12-5 to TRBJ2-7; weak D call: TRBD2 (5 bases). Germline CDR1 LGHNT, CDR2 FRNRAP. The CDR3 spans 16 residues. Trimming took 7 bases from V and 5 from J, leaving 24 bases between them. The CDR3 DNA sequence: TGTGCTAGTGCCCTACCCCGGGGTAGTCGAAACGACGAGCAGTACTTC. This encodes CASALPRGSRNDEQYF.

This clone has a handful of counts. The chain couples TRBV6-6 to TRBJ1-2; 8 bases match TRBD1. This CDR3 region has 13 residues. After removal of 6 bases from V and 6 bases from J, the junction contained 6 bases not matched to a gene. Per germline, CDR1 MNHNY and CDR2 SVGAGI (reference sequence). The CDR3 nucleotides are TGTGCCAGCAGCCTGGACAGGGTGGATGGCTACACCTTC. Translating it yields CASSLDRVDGYTF.

J is TRBJ2-1 and V is TRBV11-3; 11 nucleotides line up with TRBD2. CDR1 and CDR2 (germline): SGHNT, YENEEA. J was trimmed by 5 bases and V by 3 bases; bases with no gene match: 6. The CDR3 consists of 16 residues. The chain's CDR3 is CASSFLAGGPDNEQFF. The DNA for the CDR3 is TGTGCCAGCAGCTTCTTAGCGGGAGGGCCCGACAATGAGCAGTTCTTC.

This clone was seen just once. The V and J genes are TRBV6-2 or TRBV6-3 and TRBJ2-2, with D tentatively TRBD1 (6 bases). Trimming pared 4 bases from V and 0 bases from J, leaving 18 bases between. This CDR3 is built from 18 residues. The germline V gene encodes CDR1 MNHEY and CDR2 SVGEGT. CDR3 DNA sequence: TGTGCCAGCAGTTCGTACAGGGTCCTATTAACGAACACCGGGGAGCTGTTTTTT. It encodes CASSSYRVLLTNTGELFF.

The chain is built from TRBV19 and TRBJ2-1; the D gene is possibly TRBD1 (6 bases). The V end was cut by 7 bases, the J end by 6 bases, with 22 bases between. Germline CDR1 reads LNHDA; CDR2 reads SQIVND (reference sequence). The length of the CDR3 is 16 residues. The CDR3, as DNA: TGTGCCAGTAAGATCTGGGCAGGGGTGAGTGTCAATGAGCAGTTCTTC. Protein: CASKIWAGVSVNEQFF.

The chain combines TRBV4-1 with TRBJ1-5, with D maybe TRBD1 (5 bases). Trimming removed 0 bases from V and 9 bases from J, with 15 bases in between. The CDR3 has 15 amino acids. Germline values: CDR1 MGHRA, CDR2 YSYEKL. Written as DNA, the CDR3 is TGCGCCAGCAGCCAAGATTGGGGCGGTCCATTGCCCCAGCATTTT. Translating gives CASSQDWGGPLPQHF.